These 3 T cell receptor beta chains were all obtained from the same sample, sequenced in a study of shared clonotypes between healthy human individuals. Profiled with immunoSEQ multiplex PCR; TCRdb holds only in-frame clones, not every one. This table holds 700,000 to 950,000 clones, roughly 96% found once. CD45RO negativity and positive selection for CCR7 defined naive CD8 cells, a population that excluded terminally differentiated effector memory CD45RA+ cells. Sequenced input: naive CD8+ T cells sorted from blood. Source of these receptors: a man younger than 45 in good health.

The chain links TRBV27 to TRBJ1-5; the D is unclear. Trimming took 0 bases from V and 7 from J, leaving 10 bases between them. This CDR3 is 14 amino acids long. The germline gives CDR1 MNHEY, CDR2 SMNVEV (reference sequence). In DNA form, the CDR3 reads TGTGCCAGCAGTTTATCATCCGTAACACAGCCCCAGCATTTT. Translating gives CASSLSSVTQPQHF.

V gene TRBV13 combines with J gene TRBJ2-1; D may match TRBD1 or TRBD2 (5 bases each). Trimming removed 6 bases from V and 3 bases from J, with 18 bases in between. Germline V CDR1 and CDR2: PRHDT, FYEKMQ (reference sequence). This CDR3 has 16 residues. The CDR3 DNA is TGTGCCAGCAGTTCGTTTTCCGGGACGGGCTACAATGAGCAGTTCTTC. Encoded protein: CASSSFSGTGYNEQFF. The full variable domain, its missing parts supplied by reference TRBV13 and TRBJ2-1, is AAGVIQSPRHLIKEKRETATLKCYPIPRHDTVYWYQQGPGQDPQFLISFYEKMQSDKGSIPDRFSAQQFSDYHSELNMSSLELGDSALYFCASSSFSGTGYNEQFFGPGTRLTVL.

In nucleotides, the CDR3 is TGTGCCAGCGGACTAGCGACCAATGAGCAGTTCTTC. Its translation: CASGLATNEQFF. The genes are TRBV6-5 and TRBJ2-1; 9 bases are shared with TRBD2. The CDR3 length is 12 residues. The V gene end was trimmed by 8 bases and the J gene end by 6 bases; junction bases not matched to a gene: 2. The germline gives CDR1 MNHEY, CDR2 SVGAGI.